This T cell receptor beta chain was profiled in a study of T cell changes during pregnancy in multiple sclerosis. Only in-frame clones appear in the TCRdb table, and some are missing; sequencing was by immunoSEQ multiplex PCR. The data show approximately 61,000 clones, 88% seen once. The CDR3 has 14 residues. The germline gives CDR1 LNHDA, CDR2 SQIVND (reference sequence). Trimming at V came to 4 bases and at J to 6 bases, leaving 8 bases not matched to a gene. This TCR derives from a female donor with multiple sclerosis, enrolled in a pregnancy study. V and J are TRBV19 and TRBJ1-1; TRBD1 aligns across 7 bases. This specimen was peripheral blood, taken in the first trimester of pregnancy. Here the CDR3 reads CASSTVTGSPEAFF. The CDR3 DNA is TGTGCCAGTAGTACCGTGACAGGGTCTCCTGAAGCTTTCTTT.